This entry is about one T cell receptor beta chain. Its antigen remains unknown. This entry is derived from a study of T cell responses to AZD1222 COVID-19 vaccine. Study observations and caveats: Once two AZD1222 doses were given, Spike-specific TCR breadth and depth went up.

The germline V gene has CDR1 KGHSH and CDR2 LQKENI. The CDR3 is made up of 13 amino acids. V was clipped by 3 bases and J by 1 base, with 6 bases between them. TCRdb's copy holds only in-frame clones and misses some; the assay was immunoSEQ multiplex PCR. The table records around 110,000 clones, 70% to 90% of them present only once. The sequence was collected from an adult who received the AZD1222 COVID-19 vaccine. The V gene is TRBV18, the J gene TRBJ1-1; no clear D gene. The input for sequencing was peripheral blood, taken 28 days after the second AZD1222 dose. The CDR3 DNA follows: TGTGCCAGCTCACCGCCAGGGAACACTGAAGCTTTCTTT. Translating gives CASSPPGNTEAFF.